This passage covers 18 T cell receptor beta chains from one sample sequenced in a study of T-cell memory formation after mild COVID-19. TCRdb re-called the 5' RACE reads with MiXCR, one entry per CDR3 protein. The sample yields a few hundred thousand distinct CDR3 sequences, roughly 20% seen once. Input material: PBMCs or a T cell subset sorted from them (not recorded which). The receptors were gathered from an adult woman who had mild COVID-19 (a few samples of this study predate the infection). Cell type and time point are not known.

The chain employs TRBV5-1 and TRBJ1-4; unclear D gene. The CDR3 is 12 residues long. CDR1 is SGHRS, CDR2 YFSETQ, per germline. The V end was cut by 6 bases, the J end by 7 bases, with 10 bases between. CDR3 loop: CASTDGGEKLFF. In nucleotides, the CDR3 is TGCGCCAGCACGGACGGTGGTGAAAAACTGTTTTTT.

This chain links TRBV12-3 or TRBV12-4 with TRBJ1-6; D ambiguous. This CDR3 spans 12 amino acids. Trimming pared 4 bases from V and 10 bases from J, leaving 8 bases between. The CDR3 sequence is CASSSSDSPLHF. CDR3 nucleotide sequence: TGTGCCAGCAGTTCCTCCGACTCACCCCTCCACTTT.

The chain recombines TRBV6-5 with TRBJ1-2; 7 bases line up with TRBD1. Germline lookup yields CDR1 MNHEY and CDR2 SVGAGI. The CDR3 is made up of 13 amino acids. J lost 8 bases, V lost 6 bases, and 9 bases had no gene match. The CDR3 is CASSLDRVVGYTF. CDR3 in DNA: TGTGCCAGCAGCCTTGACAGGGTTGTGGGCTACACCTTC.

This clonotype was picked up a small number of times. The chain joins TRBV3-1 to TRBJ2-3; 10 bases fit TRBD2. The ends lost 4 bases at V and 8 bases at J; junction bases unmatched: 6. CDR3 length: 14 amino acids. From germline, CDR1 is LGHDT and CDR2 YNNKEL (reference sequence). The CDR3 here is CASSLRAGGVTQYF. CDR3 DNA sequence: TGTGCCAGCAGCCTCCGAGCGGGAGGGGTTACGCAGTATTTT.

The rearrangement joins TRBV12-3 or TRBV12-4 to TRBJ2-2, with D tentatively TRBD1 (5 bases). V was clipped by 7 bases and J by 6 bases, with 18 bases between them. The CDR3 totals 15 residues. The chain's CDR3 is CASTLTPDSAGELFF. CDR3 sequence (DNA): TGTGCCAGCACCTTAACACCTGACAGCGCCGGGGAGCTGTTTTTT.

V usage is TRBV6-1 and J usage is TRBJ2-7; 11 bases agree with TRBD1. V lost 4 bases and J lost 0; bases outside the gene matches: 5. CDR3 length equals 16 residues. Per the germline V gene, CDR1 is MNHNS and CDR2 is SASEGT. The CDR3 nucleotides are TGTGCCAGCAGTGGTTGGGACAGGGGGTACTCCTACGAGCAGTACTTC. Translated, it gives CASSGWDRGYSYEQYF.

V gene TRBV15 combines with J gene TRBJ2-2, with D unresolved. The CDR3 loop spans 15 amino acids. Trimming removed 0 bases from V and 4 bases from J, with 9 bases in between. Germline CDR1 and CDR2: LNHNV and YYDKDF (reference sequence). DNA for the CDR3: TGTGCCACCAGCAGAGATGGACGAGGCACCGGGGAGCTGTTTTTT. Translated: CATSRDGRGTGELFF.

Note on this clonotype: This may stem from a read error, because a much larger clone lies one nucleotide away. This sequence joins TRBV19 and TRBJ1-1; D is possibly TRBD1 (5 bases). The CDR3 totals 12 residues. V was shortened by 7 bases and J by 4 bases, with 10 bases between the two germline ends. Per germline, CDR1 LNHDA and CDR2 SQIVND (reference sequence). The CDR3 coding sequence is TGTGCCAGTATCAATCAGGGCACTGAAGCTTTCTTT. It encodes CASINQGTEAFF.

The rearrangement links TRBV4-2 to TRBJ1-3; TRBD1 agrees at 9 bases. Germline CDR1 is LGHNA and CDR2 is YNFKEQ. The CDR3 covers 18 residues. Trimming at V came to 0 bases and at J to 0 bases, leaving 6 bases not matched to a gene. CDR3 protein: CASSQDRVGQGSGNTIYF. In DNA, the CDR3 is TGTGCCAGCAGCCAAGATCGAGTGGGACAGGGCTCTGGAAACACCATATATTTT.

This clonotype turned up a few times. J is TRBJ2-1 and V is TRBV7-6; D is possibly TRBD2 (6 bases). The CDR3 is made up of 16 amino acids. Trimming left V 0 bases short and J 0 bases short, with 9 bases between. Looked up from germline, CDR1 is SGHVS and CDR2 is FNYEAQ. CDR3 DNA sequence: TGTGCCAGCAGCTTAGCGCGGGGTACCTCCTACAATGAGCAGTTCTTC. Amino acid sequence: CASSLARGTSYNEQFF.

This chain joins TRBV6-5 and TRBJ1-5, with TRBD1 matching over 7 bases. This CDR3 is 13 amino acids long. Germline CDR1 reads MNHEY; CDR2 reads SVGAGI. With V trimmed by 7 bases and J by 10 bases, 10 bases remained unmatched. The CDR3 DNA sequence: TGTGCCAGCAAACGACAGGGAGGCGACCCCCAGCATTTT. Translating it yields CASKRQGGDPQHF.

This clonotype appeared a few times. The CDR3 coding sequence is TGCAGTGCTAGCTCAGGGGGCGTCGGCAATCAGCCCCAGCATTTT. This sequence encodes CSASSGGVGNQPQHF. J is TRBJ1-5 and V is TRBV20-1; 8 nucleotides align to TRBD1. Looked up from germline, CDR1 is DFQATT and CDR2 is SNEGSKA (reference sequence). Trimming cost V 3 bases and J 2 bases; bases outside gene matches: 6. The CDR3 extends over 15 amino acids.

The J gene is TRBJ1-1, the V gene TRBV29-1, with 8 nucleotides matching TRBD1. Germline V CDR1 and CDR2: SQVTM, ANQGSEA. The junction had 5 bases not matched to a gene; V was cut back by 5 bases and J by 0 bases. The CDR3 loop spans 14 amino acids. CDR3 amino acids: CSVQGAGMNTEAFF. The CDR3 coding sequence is TGCAGCGTTCAGGGGGCCGGAATGAACACTGAAGCTTTCTTT. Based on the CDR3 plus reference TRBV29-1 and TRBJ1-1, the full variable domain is SAVISQKPSRDICQRGTSLTIQCQVDSQVTMMFWYRQQPGQSLTLIATANQGSEATYESGFVIDKFPISRPNLTFSTLTVSNMSPEDSSIYLCSVQGAGMNTEAFFGQGTRLTVV.

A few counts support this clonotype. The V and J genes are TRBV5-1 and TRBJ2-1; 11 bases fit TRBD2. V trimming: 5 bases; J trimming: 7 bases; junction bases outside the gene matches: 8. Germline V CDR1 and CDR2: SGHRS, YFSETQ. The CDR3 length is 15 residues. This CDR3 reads CASSWLAGGLNEQFF. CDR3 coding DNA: TGCGCCAGCAGTTGGCTAGCGGGAGGTTTAAATGAGCAGTTCTTC.

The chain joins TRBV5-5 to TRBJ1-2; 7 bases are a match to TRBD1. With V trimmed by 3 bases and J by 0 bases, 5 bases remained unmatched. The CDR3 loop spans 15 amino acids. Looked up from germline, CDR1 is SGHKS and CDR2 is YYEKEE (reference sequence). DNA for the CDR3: TGTGCCAGCAGCTGGGACAGAATTGCTAACTATGGCTACACCTTC. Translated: CASSWDRIANYGYTF. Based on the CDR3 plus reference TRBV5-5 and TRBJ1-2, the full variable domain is DAGVTQSPTHLIKTRGQQVTLRCSPISGHKSVSWYQQVLGQGPQFIFQYYEKEERGRGNFPDRFSARQFPNYSSELNVNALLLGDSALYLCASSWDRIANYGYTFGSGTRLTVV.

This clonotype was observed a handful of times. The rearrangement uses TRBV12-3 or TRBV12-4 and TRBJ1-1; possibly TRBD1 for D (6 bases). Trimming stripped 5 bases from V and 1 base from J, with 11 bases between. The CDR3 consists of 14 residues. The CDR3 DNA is TGTGCCAGCAGTGCGGACAGCGGGAACACTGAAGCTTTCTTT. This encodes CASSADSGNTEAFF.

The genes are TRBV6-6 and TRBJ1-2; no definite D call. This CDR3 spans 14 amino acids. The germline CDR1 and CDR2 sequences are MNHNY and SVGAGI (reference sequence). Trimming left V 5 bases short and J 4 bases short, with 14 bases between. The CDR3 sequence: CASSSQDPPYGYTF. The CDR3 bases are TGTGCCAGCAGTAGTCAGGACCCACCCTATGGCTACACCTTC.

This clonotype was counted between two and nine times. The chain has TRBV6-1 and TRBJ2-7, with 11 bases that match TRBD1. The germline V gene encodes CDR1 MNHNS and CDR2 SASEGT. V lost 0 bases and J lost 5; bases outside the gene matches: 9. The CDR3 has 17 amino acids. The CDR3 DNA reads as TGTGCCAGCAGTGAAGCGAGTACCGGACAGGGGGCGGACGAGCAGTACTTC. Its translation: CASSEASTGQGADEQYF.